The next 3 T cell receptor beta chains were all read from a single sample in a study of cytomegalovirus exposure and HLA in healthy donors. Data came from immunoSEQ multiplex PCR; TCRdb stores just in-frame clones and leaves some out. The sample has around 150,000 clones, roughly 89% seen once. Input material: PBMCs. The receptors derive from a woman between 18 and 29 years old in good health and CMV-seropositive.

The V call is TRBV2, the J call TRBJ2-3, with 7 bases identical to TRBD2. The germline V gene encodes CDR1 SNHLY and CDR2 FYNNEI. The CDR3 has 16 residues. V lost 6 bases to trimming and J lost 2 bases; unmatched junction nucleotides: 11. In DNA, the CDR3 is TGTGCCAGCAGGGGCCGGGCGGGAGTCCCCACAGATACGCAGTATTTT. This sequence encodes CASRGRAGVPTDTQYF.

CDR3 sequence reads: CASRNLALSSYEQYF. The DNA of the CDR3 is TGTGCCAGCAGGAACCTAGCGCTGAGCTCCTACGAGCAGTACTTC. The rearrangement links TRBV28 to TRBJ2-7; the D gene is possibly TRBD2 (6 bases). V was clipped by 6 bases and J by 0 bases, with 15 bases between them. The germline V gene encodes CDR1 MDHEN and CDR2 SYDVKM. The CDR3 sequence is 15 residues long.

This chain connects TRBV2 to TRBJ2-3, with a tentative D call TRBD2 (5 bases). Trimming left V 7 bases short and J 2 bases short, with 10 bases between. Germline V gene data show CDR1 as SNHLY and CDR2 as FYNNEI. CDR3 length: 13 residues. The CDR3 nucleotides are TGTGCCAGCAATTTGGGAGACACAGATACGCAGTATTTT. It is translated as CASNLGDTDTQYF.